The clone carrying this T cell receptor beta chain was detected a few times. As yet, its antigen is unknown. What was sequenced were expressed TCRB transcripts, since all of the isolated RNA had been reverse transcribed. Data came from immunoSEQ multiplex PCR; TCRdb stores just in-frame clones and leaves some out. The sample records over 650,000 clones, over 13% being singletons. The data derive from a study of beta chain features in type 1 diabetes. Study overall: Examination spanned about 99 million sorted cells from all samples.

The V end was cut by 1 base, the J end by 4 bases, with 14 bases between. Germline CDR1 SGHDT, CDR2 YYEEEE. This CDR3 is 15 amino acids long. Study conclusions and caveats: Significant though moderate, a shortening of TCRB CDR3s appeared in all four CD4+ subsets of Type 1 diabetes patients.

Sequencing was performed on naive CD4+ T cells from blood. The receptor was derived from a man aged 18 to 29 with type 1 diabetes. The rearrangement uses TRBV5-6 and TRBJ1-2; D is ambiguous. CDR3 nucleotides: TGTGCCAGCAGCTTGTTGCGGACGTCAAGCTATGGCTACACCTTC. It specifies CASSLLRTSSYGYTF.